Detailed here is one TCR beta chain. The entry originates in a study of T-cell reconstitution after alpha-beta-depleted transplantation in children. It was with unique molecular identifiers that the TCRbeta library was prepared. Each CDR3 protein gets one entry after TCRdb re-called the PCR reads with MiXCR. Altogether 600,000 to 700,000 distinct CDR3 sequences are present, 16% being singletons, with the ten largest covering approximately 1%. CDR3 length equals 15 residues. The germline V and J ends were trimmed by 4 bases and 0 bases, with 10 bases remaining between them. The V gene's germline CDR1 is LGHNA and CDR2 YNFKEQ.

This chain uses TRBV4-2 with TRBJ1-5; no clear D gene. The specimen was PBMCs from the stem cell graft donor, collected from the stem cell graft. The receptor was derived from a human donor who donated a stem cell graft to a child with acute myeloid leukemia. CDR3 protein: CASSPWVLSNQPQHF. DNA of the CDR3: TGTGCCAGCAGCCCCTGGGTTCTTAGCAATCAGCCCCAGCATTTT.